Here is one T cell receptor (beta chain) with its context. As yet, its antigen is unknown. Next came a second PCR, run for about 6 to 12 cycles, which used a sample-barcoded 5' primer along with a J-beta primer mix. MiXCR was run by TCRdb on the 5' RACE reads, yielding one entry per CDR3 protein. The table records around 710,000 distinct CDR3 sequences, approximately 43% of them present only once. Looked up from germline, CDR1 is WSHSY and CDR2 is SAAADI. Trimming removed 3 bases at V and 8 bases at J, with 16 bases between. The CDR3 loop spans 14 amino acids. Healthy Caucasians from Russia aged roughly 6 to 95 served as donors. Whenever a sample was processed, at least 6 million PBMCs were isolated. This sample was taken from a study of blood T cells in healthy people across ages. Overall study findings and caveats: From one million sequenced T cells, diversity estimates were lower bounds.

What was sequenced was blood. The rearrangement links TRBV10-2 to TRBJ1-2; TRBD1 might be the D (5 bases). This TCR derives from a woman aged 55-69 years in good health. CDR3 nucleotide sequence: TGCGCCAGCAGTGATAGGGGCGGCCTAGGCGGCTACACCTTC. This codes for CASSDRGGLGGYTF.